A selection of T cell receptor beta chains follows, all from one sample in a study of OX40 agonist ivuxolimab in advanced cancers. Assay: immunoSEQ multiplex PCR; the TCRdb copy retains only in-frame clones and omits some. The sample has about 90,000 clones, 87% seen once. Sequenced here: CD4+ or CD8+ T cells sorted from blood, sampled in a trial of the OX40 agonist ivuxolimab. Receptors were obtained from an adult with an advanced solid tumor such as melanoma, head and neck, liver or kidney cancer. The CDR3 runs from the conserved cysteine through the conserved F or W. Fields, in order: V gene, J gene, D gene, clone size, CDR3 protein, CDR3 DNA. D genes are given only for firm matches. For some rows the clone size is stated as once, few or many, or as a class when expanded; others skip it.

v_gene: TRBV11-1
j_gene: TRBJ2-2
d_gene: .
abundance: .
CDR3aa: CASSDYFLTGELFF
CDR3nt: TGTGCCAGCAGTGACTACTTCCTCACCGGGGAGCTGTTTTTT

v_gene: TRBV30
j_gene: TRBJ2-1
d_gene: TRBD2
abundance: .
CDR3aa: CAWSIEQGGDEQFF
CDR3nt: TGTGCCTGGAGTATAGAGCAGGGAGGGGATGAGCAGTTCTTC

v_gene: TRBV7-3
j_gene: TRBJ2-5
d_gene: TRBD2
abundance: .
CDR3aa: CASSLGTSEETQYF
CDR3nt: TGTGCCAGCAGCTTAGGAACTAGCGAAGAGACCCAGTACTTC

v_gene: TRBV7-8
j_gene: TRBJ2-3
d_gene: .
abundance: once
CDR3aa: CASSLVPSDTQYF
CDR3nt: TGTGCCAGCAGCTTAGTGCCGTCAGATACGCAGTATTTT

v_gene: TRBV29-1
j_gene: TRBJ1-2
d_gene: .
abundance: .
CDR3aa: CSVEMVGYGYTF
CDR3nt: TGCAGCGTTGAAATGGTGGGCTATGGCTACACCTTC

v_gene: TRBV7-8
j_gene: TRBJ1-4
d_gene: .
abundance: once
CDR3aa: CASSIQQGRSEKLFF
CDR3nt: TGTGCCAGCAGCATCCAGCAGGGCAGGAGTGAAAAACTGTTTTTT

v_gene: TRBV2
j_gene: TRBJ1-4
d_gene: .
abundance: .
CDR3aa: CASSEAFRGHEKLFF
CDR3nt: TGTGCCAGCAGTGAAGCGTTCAGGGGTCATGAAAAACTGTTTTTT

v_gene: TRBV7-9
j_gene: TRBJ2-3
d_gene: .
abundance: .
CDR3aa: CASSLVTQARDTQYF
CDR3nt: TGTGCCAGCAGCTTAGTTACACAGGCCAGAGATACGCAGTATTTT

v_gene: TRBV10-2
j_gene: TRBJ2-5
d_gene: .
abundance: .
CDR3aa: CASSSSRLSLETQYF
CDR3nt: TGCGCCAGCAGCTCTTCTCGGTTAAGTTTAGAGACCCAGTACTTC

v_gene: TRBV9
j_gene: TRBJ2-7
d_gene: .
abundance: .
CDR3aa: CASSVEWGPYEQYF
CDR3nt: TGTGCCAGCAGCGTAGAATGGGGACCCTACGAGCAGTACTTC

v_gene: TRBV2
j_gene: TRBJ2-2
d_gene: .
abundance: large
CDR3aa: CASSVVGELFF
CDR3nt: TGTGCCAGCAGTGTGGTCGGGGAGCTGTTTTTT

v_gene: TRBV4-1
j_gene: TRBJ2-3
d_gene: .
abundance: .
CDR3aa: CASSQDSPSTDTQYF
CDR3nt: TGCGCCAGCAGCCAAGATAGTCCTAGCACAGATACGCAGTATTTT

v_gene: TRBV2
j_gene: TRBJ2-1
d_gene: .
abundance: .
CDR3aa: CASTQEGNEQFF
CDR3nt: TGTGCCAGCACCCAGGAAGGTAATGAGCAGTTCTTC

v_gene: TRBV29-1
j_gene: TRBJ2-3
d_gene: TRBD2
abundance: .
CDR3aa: CSVRTSGSTADTQYF
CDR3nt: TGCAGCGTTAGGACTAGCGGGAGTACAGCAGATACGCAGTATTTT

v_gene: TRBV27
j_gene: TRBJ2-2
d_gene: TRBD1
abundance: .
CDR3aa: CASRYDRATGELFF
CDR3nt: TGTGCCAGCAGATATGACAGGGCCACCGGGGAGCTGTTTTTT

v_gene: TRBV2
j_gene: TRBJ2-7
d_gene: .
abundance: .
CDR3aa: CASSSHEQYF
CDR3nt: TGTGCCAGCAGTTCCCACGAGCAGTACTTC

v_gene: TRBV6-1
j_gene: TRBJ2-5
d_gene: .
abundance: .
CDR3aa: CASSVEVQETQYF
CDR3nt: TGTGCCAGCAGTGTAGAGGTCCAAGAGACCCAGTACTTC

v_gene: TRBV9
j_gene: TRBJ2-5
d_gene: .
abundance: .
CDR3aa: CASSVLAGETQYF
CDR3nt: TGTGCCAGCAGCGTACTGGCTGGCGAGACCCAGTACTTC

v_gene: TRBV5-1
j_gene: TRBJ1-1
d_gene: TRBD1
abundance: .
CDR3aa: CASSRDRDTEAFF
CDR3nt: TGCGCCAGCTCCCGGGACAGGGACACTGAAGCTTTCTTT

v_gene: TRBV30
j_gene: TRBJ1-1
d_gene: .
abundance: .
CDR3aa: CAWSVRGNTEAFF
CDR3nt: TGTGCCTGGAGTGTACGAGGGAACACTGAAGCTTTCTTT

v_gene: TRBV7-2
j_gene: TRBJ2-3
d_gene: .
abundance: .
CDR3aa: CASSPSGDTQYF
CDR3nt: TGTGCCAGCAGCCCTTCTGGAGATACGCAGTATTTT

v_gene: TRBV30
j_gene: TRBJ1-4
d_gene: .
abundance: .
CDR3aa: CAWSASQGKLFF
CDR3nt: TGTGCCTGGAGCGCCAGCCAGGGGAAACTGTTTTTT

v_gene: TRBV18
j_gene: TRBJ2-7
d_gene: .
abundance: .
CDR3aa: CASSPGLNDEQYF
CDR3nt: TGTGCCAGCTCCCCCGGGTTGAACGACGAGCAGTACTTC

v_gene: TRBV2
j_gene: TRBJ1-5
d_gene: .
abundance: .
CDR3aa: CASRGVGGAGNQPQHF
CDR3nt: TGTGCCAGCAGGGGAGTGGGGGGCGCGGGCAATCAGCCCCAGCATTTT

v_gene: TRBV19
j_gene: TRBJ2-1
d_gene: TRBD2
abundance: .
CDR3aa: CASSISGGAHEQFF
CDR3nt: TGTGCCAGTAGCATTAGCGGGGGGGCGCATGAGCAGTTCTTC

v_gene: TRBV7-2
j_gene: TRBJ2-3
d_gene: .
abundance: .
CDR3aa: CASSRDSGTDTQYF
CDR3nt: TGTGCCAGCAGCCGGGACTCCGGCACAGATACGCAGTATTTT

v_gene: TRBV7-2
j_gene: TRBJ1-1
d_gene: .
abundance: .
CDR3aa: CASSLTRGNTEAFF
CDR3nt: TGTGCCAGCAGCTTAACCAGGGGAAACACTGAAGCTTTCTTT

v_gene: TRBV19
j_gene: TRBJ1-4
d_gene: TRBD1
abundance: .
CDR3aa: CASSSLGQGTTNEKLFF
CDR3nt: TGTGCCAGTAGTTCCTTGGGACAGGGAACAACTAATGAAAAACTGTTTTTT

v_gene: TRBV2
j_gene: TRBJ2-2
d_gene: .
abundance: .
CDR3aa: CASNRQGPNTGELFF
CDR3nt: TGTGCCAGCAACCGGCAGGGACCGAACACCGGGGAGCTGTTTTTT

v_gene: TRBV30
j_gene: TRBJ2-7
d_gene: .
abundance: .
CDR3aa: CAWSVEYEQYF
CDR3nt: TGTGCCTGGAGTGTAGAGTACGAGCAGTACTTC

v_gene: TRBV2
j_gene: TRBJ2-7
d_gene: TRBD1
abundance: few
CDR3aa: CASDQGAAYEQYF
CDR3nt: TGTGCCAGCGATCAGGGGGCGGCTTACGAGCAGTACTTC

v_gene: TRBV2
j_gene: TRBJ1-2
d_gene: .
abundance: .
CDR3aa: CASSDYMGGGGYTF
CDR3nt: TGTGCCAGCAGTGATTATATGGGGGGGGGCGGCTACACCTTC

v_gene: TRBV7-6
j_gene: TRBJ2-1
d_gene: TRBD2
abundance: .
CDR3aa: CASSLVAGGPANEQFF
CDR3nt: TGTGCCAGCAGCTTAGTCGCGGGGGGGCCAGCCAATGAGCAGTTCTTC